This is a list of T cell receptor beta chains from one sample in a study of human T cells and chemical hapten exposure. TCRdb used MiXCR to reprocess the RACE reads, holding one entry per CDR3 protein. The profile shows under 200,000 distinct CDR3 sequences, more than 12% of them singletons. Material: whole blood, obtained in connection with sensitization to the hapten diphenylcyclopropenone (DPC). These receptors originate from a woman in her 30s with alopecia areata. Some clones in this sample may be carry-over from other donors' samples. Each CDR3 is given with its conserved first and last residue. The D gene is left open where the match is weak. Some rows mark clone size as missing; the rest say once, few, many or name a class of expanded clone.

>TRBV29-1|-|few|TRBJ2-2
TGCAGCGTCTCAGAAAACGCGAACACCGGGGAGCTGTTTTTT
CSVSENANTGELFF
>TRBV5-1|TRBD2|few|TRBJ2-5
TGCGCCAGCAGCTTGATGTCTAGCGGGCAAGAGACCCAGTACTTC
CASSLMSSGQETQYF
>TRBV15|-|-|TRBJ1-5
TGTGCCACCAGCATTATACGGGACAGCAATCAGCCCCAGCATTTT
CATSIIRDSNQPQHF
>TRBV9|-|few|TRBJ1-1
TGTGCCAGCAGCGTAGCAGGGACCACTGAAGCTTTCTTT
CASSVAGTTEAFF
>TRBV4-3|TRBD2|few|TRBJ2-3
TGCGCCAGCAGCCCGACTAGCGGGAGGGTGGATACGCAGTATTTT
CASSPTSGRVDTQYF
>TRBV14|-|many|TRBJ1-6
TGTGCCAGCAGCCAAGAGGGGGGGACACCCCTCCACTTT
CASSQEGGTPLHF
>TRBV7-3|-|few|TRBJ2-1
TGTGCCAGCAGCTCTGCGCCAGGCTCCTACAATGAGCAGTTCTTC
CASSSAPGSYNEQFF
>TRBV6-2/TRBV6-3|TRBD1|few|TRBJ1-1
TGTGCCAGCAGTTACTCGACAGGGTCCAACACTGAAGCTTTCTTT
CASSYSTGSNTEAFF
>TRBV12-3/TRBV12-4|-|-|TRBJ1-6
TGTGCCAGCAGTTTAGGACAGACCTATAATTCACCCCTCCACTTT
CASSLGQTYNSPLHF
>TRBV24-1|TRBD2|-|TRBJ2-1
TGTGCCACCAGTGGTCCGGGACTAGCGGTCAACTACACCGATGAGCAGTTCTTC
CATSGPGLAVNYTDEQFF
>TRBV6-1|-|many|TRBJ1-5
TGTGCCAGCAGTGAACTAGGACGAGCAGGCAATCAGCCCCAGCATTTT
CASSELGRAGNQPQHF
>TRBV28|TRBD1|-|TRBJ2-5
TGTGCCAGCAGTTCCCGGACAGGGGACCATTATAAGACCCAGTACTTC
CASSSRTGDHYKTQYF
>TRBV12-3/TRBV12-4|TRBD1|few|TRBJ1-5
TGTGCCACCGACGCTGGGACAGGGCCCAATCAGCCCCAGCATTTT
CATDAGTGPNQPQHF
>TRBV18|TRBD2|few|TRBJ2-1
TGTGCCAGCTCAACCGGGACTAGCGGGGCTAACAATGAGCAGTTCTTC
CASSTGTSGANNEQFF
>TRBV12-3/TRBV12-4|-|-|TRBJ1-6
TGTGCCAGCAGCCCCCAAGGGTATCTTTTACCCCTCCACTTT
CASSPQGYLLPLHF
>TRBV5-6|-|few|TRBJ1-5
TGTGCCAGCAGCGCCTGGGGGGCCCAGCCCCAGCATTTT
CASSAWGAQPQHF
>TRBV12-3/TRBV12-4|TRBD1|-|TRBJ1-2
TGTGCCAGCAGTTCCCACAGGGGGCCCGATGGCTACACCTTC
CASSSHRGPDGYTF
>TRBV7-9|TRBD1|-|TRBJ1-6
TGTGCCAGCAGCCCAGACAGACAGGGGGCTTTTAATTCACCCCTCCACTTT
CASSPDRQGAFNSPLHF
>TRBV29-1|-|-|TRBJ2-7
TGCAGCGTAGGGGACGCCTACGAGCAGTACTTC
CSVGDAYEQYF
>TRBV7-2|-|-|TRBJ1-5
TGTGCCAGCAGCGTCCGTGGGGGCGCGGATCAGCCCCAGCATTTT
CASSVRGGADQPQHF
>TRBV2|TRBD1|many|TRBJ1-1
TGTGCCAGCAGTGAAGCGTTGGGACAGGGGGCGGACACTGAAGCTTTCTTT
CASSEALGQGADTEAFF
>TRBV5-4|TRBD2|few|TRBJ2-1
TGTGCCAGCAGCTCTGATCCTAGCGGAAGATACAATGAGCAGTTCTTC
CASSSDPSGRYNEQFF
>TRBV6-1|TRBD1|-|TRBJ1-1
TGTGCCAGCAGTGAAACGATTCCCCAGGGGGGAACTGAAGCTTTCTTT
CASSETIPQGGTEAFF
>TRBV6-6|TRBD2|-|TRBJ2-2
TGTGCCAGCAGTTTATTGGGGAGGGCGAACACCGGGGAGCTGTTTTTT
CASSLLGRANTGELFF
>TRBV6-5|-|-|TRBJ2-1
TGTGCCAGCAGCCCAAGACTATTGCGAATGGATGAGCAGTTCTTC
CASSPRLLRMDEQFF
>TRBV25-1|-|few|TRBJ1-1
TGTGCCAGCACCGAAGTGGGGCCGAAATCTGAAGCTTTCTTT
CASTEVGPKSEAFF
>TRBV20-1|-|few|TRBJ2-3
TGCAGTGCTAGACGCACAGATACGCAGTATTTT
CSARRTDTQYF
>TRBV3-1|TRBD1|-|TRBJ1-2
TGTGCCAGCAGCCAAGGGCGGACAGGCCGTGGCTACACCTTC
CASSQGRTGRGYTF
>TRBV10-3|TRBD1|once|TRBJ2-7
TGTGCCACCCAGGACAGGGGACCGGCCGAGCAGTACTTC
CATQDRGPAEQYF
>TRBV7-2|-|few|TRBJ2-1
TGTGCCAGCAGCTTAGCCTCTGGAGGGCGGGAGTTCTTC
CASSLASGGREFF
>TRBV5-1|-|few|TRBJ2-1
TGCGCCAGCAGTCGACAGAGCCCCTACAATGAGCAGTTCTTC
CASSRQSPYNEQFF
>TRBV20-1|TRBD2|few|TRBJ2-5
TGCAGTGCTAGAGATCGCCGACTAGCGGGATTTCAAGAGACCCAGTACTTC
CSARDRRLAGFQETQYF
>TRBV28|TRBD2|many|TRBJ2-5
TGTGCCAGCAGTCAAGACAGCTGGGGACTAGTGGAGACCCAGTACTTC
CASSQDSWGLVETQYF
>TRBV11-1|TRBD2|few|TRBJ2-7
TGTGCCAGCAGCCATACTAGCGGGGGGACCTACGAGCAGTACTTC
CASSHTSGGTYEQYF
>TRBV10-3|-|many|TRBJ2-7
TGTGCCATCGGCAGGGGGGCCGACTACGAGCAGTACTTC
CAIGRGADYEQYF
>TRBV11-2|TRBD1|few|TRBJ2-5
TGTGCCAGCAGCTTACCCCTGACAGGGGACCAAGAGACCCAGTACTTC
CASSLPLTGDQETQYF
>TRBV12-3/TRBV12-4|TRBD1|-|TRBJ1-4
TGTGCCAGCAGTTTAAGCGGGACAGGGGAAAAAAAACTGTTTTTT
CASSLSGTGEKKLFF
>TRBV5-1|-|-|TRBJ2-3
TGCGCCAGCAGCTTGGTATCGCTAGCGCTAGCCACAGATACGCAGTATTTT
CASSLVSLALATDTQYF
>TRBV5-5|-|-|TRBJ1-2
TGTGCCAGCAGCTTGGCCACGGACCCTTCTATAGGCTACACCTTC
CASSLATDPSIGYTF
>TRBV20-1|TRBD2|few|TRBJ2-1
TGCAGTGTTTCCTCGACTAGCGGGGGGGCCAGCTCCTACAATGAGCAGTTCTTC
CSVSSTSGGASSYNEQFF
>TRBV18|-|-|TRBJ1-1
TGTGCCAGCTCACCACTCAAGGGGAGCACTGAAGCTTTCTTT
CASSPLKGSTEAFF